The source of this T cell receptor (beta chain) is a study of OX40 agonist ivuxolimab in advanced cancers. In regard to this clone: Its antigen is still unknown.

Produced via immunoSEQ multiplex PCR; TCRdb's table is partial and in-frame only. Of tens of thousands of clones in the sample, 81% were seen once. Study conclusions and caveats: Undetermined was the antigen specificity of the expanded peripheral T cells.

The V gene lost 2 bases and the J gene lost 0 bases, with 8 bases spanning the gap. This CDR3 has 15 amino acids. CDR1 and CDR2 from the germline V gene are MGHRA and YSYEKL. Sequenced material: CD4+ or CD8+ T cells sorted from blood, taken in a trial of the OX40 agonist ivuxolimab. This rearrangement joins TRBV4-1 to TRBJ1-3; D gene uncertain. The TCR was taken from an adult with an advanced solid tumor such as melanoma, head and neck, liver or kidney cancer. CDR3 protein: CASSQQGLSGNTIYF. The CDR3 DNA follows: TGCGCCAGCAGCCAACAAGGGCTCTCTGGAAACACCATATATTTT.